This note documents a single T cell receptor beta chain sequence. This clonotype has only a few counts. Its target antigen remains unknown. Base qualities are not at hand, and no much larger clone is one base apart. The data originate from a study of blood T cells in healthy people across ages (dated by TCRdb to between 2014 and 2017). With regard to the full study: In model experiments, template switching captured about one uniquely barcoded TCR beta cDNA molecule for every two T cells. Age-related changes in TCR beta repertoire diversity were measured in the study by deep sequencing normalized with unique cDNA molecular identifiers. The donors were divided into four age groups: young (average around 15 years), middle-aged (approximately 42), aged (about 62) and long-lived (more than 75). To avoid experimental bias, donors of different ages were spread randomly across the sequencing lanes. Two additional independent replicas of 1 million unique cDNA reads from the same blood draw were analyzed for two donors (one aged 18 to 30 and one aged 80 or older).

V trim: 5 bases; J trim: 11 bases; unmatched bases: 15. The CDR3 holds 16 amino acids from the cysteine to the phenylalanine. The sequence is cut down to CDR3 DNA, 48 bases in frame from base 1. The approximately 41 donors, aged about 6 to 90 years, were systemically healthy Caucasian individuals from Russia. Each donor gave ten milliliters of peripheral blood, collected into EDTA-treated Vacutainer tubes. Ficoll-Paque density-gradient centrifugation was used to isolate PBMCs, with at least 6 million per sample. Total RNA was extracted from PBMCs with Trizol reagent, with at least 6 micrograms obtained per sample. Naive CD45RAhigh/CD27high T cell percentages were measured by flow cytometry on a PBMC aliquot from every donor. The library was built by means of 5' RACE. Instrument used: Illumina HiSeq 2500. The second PCR ran for about 7 to 11 cycles and used a J-beta primer mix along with a sample-barcoded 5' primer. A unique molecular identifier was introduced onto each TCR beta cDNA molecule by a template-switch 5' adaptor carrying 12 random nucleotides. Each sample yielded at least 3 million CDR3-containing paired-end reads. All of the RNA was converted into first-strand cDNA using the Mint cDNA synthesis kit, with a TRBC-specific oligonucleotide serving as the primer. After uracil-DNA glycosylase treatment, a first 18-cycle PCR used universal primers M1SS and BC2_uni_R on all cDNA. From the authors' description of their analysis: For normalization, 1 million high-quality reads, each with a distinct molecular identifier, were randomly selected from each sample. Instead of being binned into consensus sequences, reads that shared molecular identifiers were thrown out. MiTCR, set to a Q25 quality threshold and the strictest error-elimination algorithm, was used for CDR3 identification, clonotype clustering and error correction. A nonparametric unseen species model with Euler transformation was used to estimate lower-bound total TCR beta diversity. TCRdb applied fastp at Q25 and MiXCR to the public reads, then kept only in-frame beta chains. Each record represents a unique CDR3 protein, reported with the most common genes and DNA among its rows. TCRdb's processing, not the study's, gives the V and J calls here. A total of about 1.7 million distinct CDR3 sequences appear in this sample, 28% of them only once. 7.7% of the sample rests with the top ten.

Summary of the overall study and its limitations: Estimates of total diversity from one million sequenced T cells were regarded as lower bounds and underestimates. Observed TCR beta diversity per million T cells fell roughly linearly with age, and a significant reduction was already apparent by age approximately 41. Because the CMV infection status of the donors was unknown, age-related changes in expanded clonotypes may potentially have been confounded. The long-lived group showed more naive CD4+ T cells, fewer expanded clones and increased TCR diversity than the aged group, suggesting age selection. Since profiling was done on bulk unsorted PBMCs, naive and antigen-experienced compartments could not be conclusively compared. Observed TCR beta diversity correlated strongly with the percentage of naive T cells measured by flow cytometry.

The sequencing input was blood. This sequence uses TRBV12-3 or TRBV12-4 and TRBJ2-5, and 12 junction bases match TRBD1. The sequence derives from a woman younger than 45 in good health. The nucleotide sequence reads as follows: TGTGCCAGCAGTCCCCCAGCTGGGACAGGGGGCAATGAGCAGTACTTC. Its coded protein is CASSPPAGTGGNEQYF.